This T cell receptor beta chain was profiled in a study of blood T cell repertoires in COVID-19 (dated by TCRdb to 2020 to 2021). The study in broad terms: Samples covering the acute and convalescent phases of COVID-19 were provided by collaborators in the United States, Italy and Spain. HLA class I and class II types, where available, came from metadata supplied by the sample provider rather than from assay-based typing. Deeply sampled blood TCRbeta repertoires from subjects exposed to, actively infected with, or recovered from COVID-19 were included in the dataset. The samples were drawn from two sources: the first 160 participants of the ongoing ImmuneRACE study, and some 1,300 subjects contributed by 6 global collaborators. The material from the prospective study consisted of cDNA or gDNA derived from T cells, B-cell-depleted T cells, or PBMCs. Sample metadata almost always included a de-identified subject ID, COVID-19 status, age in years and sex. The repertoires were released in a freely available public database intended as a resource for research on the immune response to SARS-CoV-2.

Results the study describes overall, beyond this receptor: Clinical and demographic metadata were provided uncurated, with the amount varying by source and participant.

In the case of this clone: Its antigen remains undetermined. Base qualities are not provided; no much larger clone lies one nucleotide away.

Participants in the prospective study were aged roughly 18 to 89 years, lived in some 24 United States geographic areas, and enrolled through a virtual design. To assign participants to cohorts, the prospective study relied on clinical history that participants themselves reported in a screening survey and a study questionnaire. ImmuneRACE Cohort 3 recovered participants were defined by two consecutive negative NP/OP PCR tests, healthcare professional clearance, or symptom resolution. Mobile phlebotomists in the prospective study collected whole blood, serum and a nasopharyngeal or oropharyngeal swab from every participant. Additional blood draws and questionnaires over an approximately 2-month period could optionally be provided by prospective study participants. Before DNA extraction, prospective study blood samples were shipped either frozen or at room temperature. According to the germline V gene, CDR1 reads MGHRA and CDR2 reads YSYEKL. V and J are trimmed by 4 bases and 2 bases, and the gene matches miss 6 bases of the junction. The CDR3 measures 16 amino acids from cysteine to phenylalanine. CDR3 DNA is the only sequence kept; it has 48 bases, read in frame from the first base.

The immunoSEQ Assay, a bias-controlled multiplex PCR, was used to amplify TCRbeta CDR3 regions from genomic DNA. The authors' pipeline ran thus. The number of nucleated cells in each sample was estimated from the amplification of reference gene primers within the assay. To quantify the absolute abundance of each unique TCRbeta CDR3 rearrangement, sequence reads were collapsed and filtered. For each sample, productive Simpson clonality was calculated as the square root of Simpson's diversity index across productive rearrangements. The immuneACCESS repertoire file appears here via TCRdb, limited to in-frame rearrangements. These files lack a portion of the clones; in checked studies, under half of the deficit traces to unresolved V genes, and the cause of the others is not known. D and trimming come from the DNA, and the V and J calls and clone size come from that table. This sample holds 200,000 to 250,000 clones; about 81% were observed only once. The ten largest clones capture about 10% of the sample.

The TCR comes from a man aged 35-49 years who had recovered from COVID-19. Material: PBMCs or T cells enriched from blood (not recorded which). The rearranged chain carries TRBV4-1 and TRBJ2-1; the central 9 bases match TRBD2. The CDR3 is CASSPSPSGAYNEQFF. The sequence in DNA is TGCGCCAGCAGCCCATCCCCTAGCGGGGCCTACAATGAGCAGTTCTTC.